This entry concerns a single T cell receptor beta chain. The data are from a study of cytomegalovirus exposure and HLA in healthy donors. The PCR employed 60 Vbeta primers together with 13 Jbeta primers. Method: immunoSEQ multiplex PCR; TCRdb's copy keeps in-frame clones and lacks some. The table records about 120,000 clones, over 65% of them present only once. The CDR3 has 14 residues. V lost 2 bases to trimming and J lost 1 base, with 8 bases between them. Germline CDR1 is MNHNY and CDR2 is SVGAGI (reference sequence). Sequenced material: PBMCs. This receptor was taken from a woman in her 30s in good health and CMV-seropositive. V is TRBV6-6 and J is TRBJ1-1; perhaps TRBD1 as D (5 bases). The CDR3 DNA sequence: TGTGCCAGCAGTTACAACACAGGGAACACTGAAGCTTTCTTT. Its translation: CASSYNTGNTEAFF.